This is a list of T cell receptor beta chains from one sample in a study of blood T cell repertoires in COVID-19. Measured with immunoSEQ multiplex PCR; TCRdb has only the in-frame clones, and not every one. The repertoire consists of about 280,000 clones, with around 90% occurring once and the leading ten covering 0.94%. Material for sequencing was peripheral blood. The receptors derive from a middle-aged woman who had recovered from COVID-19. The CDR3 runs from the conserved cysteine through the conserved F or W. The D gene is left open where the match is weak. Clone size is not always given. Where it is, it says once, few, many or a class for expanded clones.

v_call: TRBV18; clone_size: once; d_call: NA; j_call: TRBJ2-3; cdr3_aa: CASSPRDHGKVTDTQYF; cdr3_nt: TGTGCCAGCTCACCACGCGACCACGGGAAGGTGACAGATACGCAGTATTTT
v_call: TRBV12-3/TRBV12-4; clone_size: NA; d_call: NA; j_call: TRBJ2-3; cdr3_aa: CASSFLSTDTQYF; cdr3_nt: TGTGCCAGCAGTTTCCTTAGCACAGATACGCAGTATTTT
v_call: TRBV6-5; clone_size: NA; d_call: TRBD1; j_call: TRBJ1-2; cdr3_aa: CASSLLGGDGYTF; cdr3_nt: TGTGCCAGCTCCCTTCTAGGGGGCGATGGCTACACCTTC
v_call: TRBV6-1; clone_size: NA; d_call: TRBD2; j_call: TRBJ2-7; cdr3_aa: CASRAGGQRYEQYF; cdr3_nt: TGTGCCAGCCGCGCGGGAGGACAACGCTACGAGCAGTACTTC
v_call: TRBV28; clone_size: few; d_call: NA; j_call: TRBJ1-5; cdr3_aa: CASRNQGRNQPQHF; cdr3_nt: TGTGCCAGCAGAAATCAGGGCCGCAATCAGCCCCAGCATTTT
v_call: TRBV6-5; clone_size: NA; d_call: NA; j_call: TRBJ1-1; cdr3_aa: CASSYDVGGNTEAFF; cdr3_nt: TGTGCCAGCAGTTACGATGTAGGGGGGAACACTGAAGCTTTCTTT
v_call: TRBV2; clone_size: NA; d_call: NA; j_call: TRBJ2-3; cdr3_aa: CASSEGLDVRGTDTQYF; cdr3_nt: TGTGCCAGCAGTGAAGGGCTGGATGTTCGGGGCACAGATACGCAGTATTTT
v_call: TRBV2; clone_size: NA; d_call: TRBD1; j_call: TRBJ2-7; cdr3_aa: CASSGGTGDEQYF; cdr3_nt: TGTGCCAGCAGTGGAGGGACAGGGGACGAGCAGTACTTC
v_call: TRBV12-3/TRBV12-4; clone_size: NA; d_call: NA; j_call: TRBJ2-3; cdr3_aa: CASMTSTDTQYF; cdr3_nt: TGTGCCAGCATGACTAGCACAGATACGCAGTATTTT
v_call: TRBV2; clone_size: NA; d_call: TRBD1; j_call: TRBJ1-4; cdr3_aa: CASSEAGRGTTNEKLFF; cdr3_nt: TGTGCCAGCAGTGAAGCAGGCAGGGGGACAACTAATGAAAAACTGTTTTTT
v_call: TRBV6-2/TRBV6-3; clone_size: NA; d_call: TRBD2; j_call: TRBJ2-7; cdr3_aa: CASSPGLAGDVEQYF; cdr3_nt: TGTGCCAGCAGTCCCGGACTAGCGGGAGATGTCGAGCAGTACTTC
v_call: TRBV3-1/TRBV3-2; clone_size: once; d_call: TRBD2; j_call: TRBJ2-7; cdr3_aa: CASSQSPREAGSSYEQYF; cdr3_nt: TGTGCCAGCAGCCAAAGTCCCCGAGAAGCGGGGAGCTCCTACGAGCAGTACTTC
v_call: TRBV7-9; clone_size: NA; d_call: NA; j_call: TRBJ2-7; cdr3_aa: CASSLAGRGEQYF; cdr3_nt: TGTGCCAGCAGCTTAGCCGGGCGCGGGGAGCAGTACTTC
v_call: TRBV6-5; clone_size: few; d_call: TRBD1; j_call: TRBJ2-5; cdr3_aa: CASRATGGGQETQYF; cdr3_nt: TGTGCCAGCAGGGCTACAGGGGGCGGGCAAGAGACCCAGTACTTC
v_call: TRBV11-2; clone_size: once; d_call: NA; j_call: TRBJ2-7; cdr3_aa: CASSSVYEQYF; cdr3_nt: TGTGCCAGCAGCTCAGTCTACGAGCAGTACTTC
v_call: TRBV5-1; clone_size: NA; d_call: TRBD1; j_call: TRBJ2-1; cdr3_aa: CASSWGPGTGGRNEQFF; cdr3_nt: TGCGCCAGCAGCTGGGGTCCCGGGACAGGGGGCAGGAATGAGCAGTTCTTC
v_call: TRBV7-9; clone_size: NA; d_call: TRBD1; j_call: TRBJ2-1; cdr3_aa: CAVAGTGPKFF; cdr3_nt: TGTGCCGTAGCCGGGACAGGCCCTAAGTTCTTC
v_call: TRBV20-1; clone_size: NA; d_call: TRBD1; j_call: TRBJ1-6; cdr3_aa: CSAAPGQPHHF; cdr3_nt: TGCAGTGCTGCCCCGGGACAGCCGCACCACTTT
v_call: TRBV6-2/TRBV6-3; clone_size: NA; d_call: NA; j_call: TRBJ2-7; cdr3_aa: CASSSLPVGEQYF; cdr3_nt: TGTGCCAGCAGTTCTTTGCCCGTCGGGGAGCAGTACTTC
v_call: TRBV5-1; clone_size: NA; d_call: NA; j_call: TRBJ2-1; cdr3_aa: CASSLEFPSNEQFF; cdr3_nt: TGCGCCAGCAGCTTGGAATTTCCTAGCAATGAGCAGTTCTTC
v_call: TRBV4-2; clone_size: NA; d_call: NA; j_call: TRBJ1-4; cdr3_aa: CASSQNPGSNEKLFF; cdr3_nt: TGTGCCAGCAGCCAAAACCCGGGAAGTAATGAAAAACTGTTTTTT
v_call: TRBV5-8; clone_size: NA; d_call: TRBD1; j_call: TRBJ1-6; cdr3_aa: CASSRRTGEDNSPLHF; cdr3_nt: TGTGCCAGCAGCCGGAGGACAGGGGAAGATAATTCACCCCTCCACTTT
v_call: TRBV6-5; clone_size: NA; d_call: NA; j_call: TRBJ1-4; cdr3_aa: CASTRQLATNEKLFF; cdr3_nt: TGTGCCAGCACGAGACAGCTTGCAACTAATGAAAAACTGTTTTTT
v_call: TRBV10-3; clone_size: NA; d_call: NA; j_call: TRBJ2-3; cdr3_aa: CAISGGTDTQYF; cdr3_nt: TGTGCCATCAGTGGCGGCACAGATACGCAGTATTTT
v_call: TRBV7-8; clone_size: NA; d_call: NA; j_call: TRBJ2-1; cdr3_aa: CASSRSETMNEQFF; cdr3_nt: TGTGCCAGCAGCCGCTCCGAGACTATGAATGAGCAGTTCTTC
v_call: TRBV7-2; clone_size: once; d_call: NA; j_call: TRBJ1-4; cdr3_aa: CASSPGGASEKLFF; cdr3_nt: TGTGCCAGCAGCCCGGGGGGTGCTAGCGAAAAACTGTTTTTT
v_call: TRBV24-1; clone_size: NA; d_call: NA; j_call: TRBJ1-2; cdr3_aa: CATSDPGGYTF; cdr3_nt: TGTGCCACCAGTGACCCCGGGGGCTACACCTTC
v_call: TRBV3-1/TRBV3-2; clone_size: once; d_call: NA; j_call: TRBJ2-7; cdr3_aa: CASSQDSLSYEQYF; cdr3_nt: TGTGCCAGCAGCCAAGACTCCCTATCCTACGAGCAGTACTTC
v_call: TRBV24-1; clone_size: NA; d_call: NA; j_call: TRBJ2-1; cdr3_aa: CATSELTGPRSDEQFF; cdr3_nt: TGTGCCACCAGTGAATTGACAGGACCTCGGTCGGATGAGCAGTTCTTC
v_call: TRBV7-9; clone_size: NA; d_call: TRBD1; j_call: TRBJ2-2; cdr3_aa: CASSLGLTGQGATTGELFF; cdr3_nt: TGTGCCAGCAGCTTAGGGTTGACGGGACAGGGGGCGACGACCGGGGAGCTGTTTTTT
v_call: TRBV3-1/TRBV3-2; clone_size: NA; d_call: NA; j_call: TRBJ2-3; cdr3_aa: CASSQEGSIYTQYF; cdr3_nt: TGTGCCAGCAGCCAAGAAGGGAGTATCTATACGCAGTATTTT
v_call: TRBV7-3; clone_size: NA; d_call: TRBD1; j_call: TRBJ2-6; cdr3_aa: CASSLTGTGGVSGANVLTF; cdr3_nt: TGTGCCAGCAGCTTAACCGGGACAGGGGGTGTCTCTGGGGCCAACGTCCTGACTTTC
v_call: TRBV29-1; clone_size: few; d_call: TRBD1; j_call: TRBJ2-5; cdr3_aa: CSVETGTVGETQYF; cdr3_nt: TGCAGCGTAGAAACCGGGACAGTTGGGGAGACCCAGTACTTC
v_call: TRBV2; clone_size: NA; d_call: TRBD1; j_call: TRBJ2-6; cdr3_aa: CASSDGTGGAGANVLTF; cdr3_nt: TGTGCCAGCAGTGACGGGACAGGGGGCGCCGGGGCCAACGTCCTGACTTTC
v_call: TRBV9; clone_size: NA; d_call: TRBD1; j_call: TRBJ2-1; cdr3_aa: CASSSTQGQGRNEQFF; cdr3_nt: TGTGCCAGCAGCTCAACCCAAGGACAGGGAAGGAATGAGCAGTTCTTC
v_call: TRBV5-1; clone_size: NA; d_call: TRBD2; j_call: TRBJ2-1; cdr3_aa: CASSGGLAGEGPNEQFF; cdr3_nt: TGCGCCAGCAGCGGGGGACTAGCGGGAGAGGGGCCCAATGAGCAGTTCTTC
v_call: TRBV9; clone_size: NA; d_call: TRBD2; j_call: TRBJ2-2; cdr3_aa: CASSVRAPVSAGGPNTGELFF; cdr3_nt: TGTGCCAGCAGCGTAAGAGCCCCAGTTTCAGCGGGAGGGCCGAACACCGGGGAGCTGTTTTTT
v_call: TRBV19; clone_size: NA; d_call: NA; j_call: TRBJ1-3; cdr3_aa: CASSLGPDGNTIYF; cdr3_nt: TGTGCCAGTAGTCTGGGCCCCGATGGAAACACCATATATTTT
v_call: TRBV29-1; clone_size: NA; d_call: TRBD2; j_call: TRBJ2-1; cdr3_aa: CSAFGTSGANYNEQFF; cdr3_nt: TGCAGCGCATTCGGGACTAGCGGGGCTAACTACAATGAGCAGTTCTTC
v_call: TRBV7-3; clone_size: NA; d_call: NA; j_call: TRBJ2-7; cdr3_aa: CASSLRAGPSYEQYF; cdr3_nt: TGTGCCAGCAGCTTAAGGGCAGGGCCGTCCTACGAGCAGTACTTC